The following is a T cell receptor (beta chain) sequence with its context. The antigen is undetermined. This sample was taken from a study of blood T cells in healthy people across ages. For the second PCR, which ran for about 6 to 12 cycles, a sample-barcoded 5' primer and a J-beta primer mix were used. One entry per CDR3 protein results from TCRdb running MiXCR on the 5' RACE reads. The repertoire holds 900,000 to 950,000 distinct CDR3 sequences, with around 29% as singletons. Overall study findings and caveats: Long-lived and aged donors differed, with more naive CD4+ cells and higher diversity in the long-lived.

Germline V lookup: CDR1 DFQATT, CDR2 SNEGSKA (reference sequence). V lost 1 base and J lost 5; bases outside the gene matches: 4. The CDR3 spans 15 residues. These same data were also listed under a study on T cells of mothers and their children.

Sequencing was performed on blood. The clonotype originates from a woman aged 40 to 50 in good health. V usage is TRBV20-1 and J usage is TRBJ2-1; 11 bases agree with TRBD2. The chain's CDR3 is CSARASGGTNNEQFF. In DNA, the CDR3 is TGCAGTGCTAGAGCTAGCGGGGGGACAAACAATGAGCAGTTCTTC.